The next 25 T cell receptor beta chains were all read from a single sample in a study of cytomegalovirus exposure and HLA in healthy donors. Assay used: immunoSEQ multiplex PCR; TCRdb lists only in-frame clones, some missing. Here the sample spans hundreds of thousands of clones, around 87% being singletons. The sequencing input was PBMCs. These receptors were collected from a woman aged 25-40 years in good health and CMV-seropositive.

The chain has TRBV7-3 and TRBJ2-3, with TRBD2 identical over 8 bases. V lost 4 bases and J lost 2; bases outside the gene matches: 5. Germline V CDR1 and CDR2: SGHTA, FQGTGA. The CDR3 is made up of 15 amino acids. The CDR3 bases are TGTGCCAGCAGCTCCTCAGCGGGAGTCACAGATACGCAGTATTTT. It yields the protein CASSSSAGVTDTQYF.

V usage is TRBV29-1 and J usage is TRBJ1-1; tentative D call: TRBD1 (6 bases). The CDR3 is 17 amino acids. The V gene lost 0 bases and the J gene lost 4 bases, with 21 bases spanning the gap. Looked up from germline, CDR1 is SQVTM and CDR2 is ANQGSEA. The CDR3 nucleotides read TGCAGCGTTGAAGATGAAACAGGGATTAGCGAGGGCACTGAAGCTTTCTTT. It encodes CSVEDETGISEGTEAFF.

This sequence joins TRBV27 and TRBJ1-5; tentative D call: TRBD1 (6 bases). Germline V gene lookup returns CDR1 MNHEY and CDR2 SMNVEV (reference sequence). The germline V and J ends were trimmed by 4 bases and 7 bases, with 20 bases remaining between them. This CDR3 spans 16 amino acids. In nucleotides, the CDR3 is TGTGCCAGCAGTTCCACCACGACAGGTGCTGGGCAGCCCCAGCATTTT. Encoded protein: CASSSTTTGAGQPQHF.

The genes are TRBV6-6 and TRBJ2-7; tentative D call: TRBD2 (6 bases). Between the trimmed V and J ends, which lost 5 bases and 0 bases, there was a span of 11 bases. This CDR3 has 14 residues. The germline gives CDR1 MNHNY, CDR2 SVGAGI (reference sequence). This chain's CDR3 is CASSPVGLSYEQYF. The DNA of the CDR3 is TGTGCCAGCAGTCCCGTGGGACTCTCCTACGAGCAGTACTTC.

The rearrangement joins TRBV28 to TRBJ1-2; 9 nucleotides match TRBD1. The CDR3 consists of 16 residues. The V gene's germline CDR1 is MDHEN and CDR2 SYDVKM. Trimming took 3 bases from V and 4 from J; bases not matched to a gene: 9. CDR3 sequence: CASSLKQGAGTYGYTF. CDR3 coding DNA: TGTGCCAGCAGTTTGAAACAGGGGGCGGGGACCTATGGCTACACCTTC.

This clone has only a few counts. The chain joins TRBV7-8 to TRBJ1-2; 7 bases agree with TRBD1. Trimming at V came to 8 bases and at J to 4 bases, leaving 7 bases not matched to a gene. There are 13 residues in the CDR3. Germline V CDR1 and CDR2: SGHVS, FQNEAQ. The CDR3 nucleotides are TGTGCCAGCTCGACGGGACAGACCTATGGCTACACCTTC. Its translation is CASSTGQTYGYTF.

This clone has only a few counts. The chain is built from TRBV19 and TRBJ1-2; 7 nucleotides match TRBD1. Germline-derived CDR1 and CDR2 are LNHDA and SQIVND (reference sequence). V was pared by 0 bases and J by 4 bases, with 5 bases of the junction left unmatched. CDR3 length: 15 amino acids. CDR3 amino acids: CASSIDGTASYGYTF. CDR3 DNA: TGTGCCAGTAGTATAGATGGGACAGCAAGCTATGGCTACACCTTC. The full variable domain, its missing parts supplied by reference TRBV19 and TRBJ1-2, is DGGITQSPKYLFRKEGQNVTLSCEQNLNHDAMYWYRQDPGQGLRLIYYSQIVNDFQKGDIAEGYSVSREKKESFPLTVTSAQKNPTAFYLCASSIDGTASYGYTFGSGTRLTVV.

The V call is TRBV7-9, the J call TRBJ2-7; TRBD2 matches 13 bases. Trimming cost V 5 bases and J 5 bases; bases outside gene matches: 9. The germline CDR1 and CDR2 sequences are SEHNR and FQNEAQ (reference sequence). CDR3 length: 16 residues. CDR3 protein: CASSADRTSGSHEQYF. Here the CDR3 DNA reads TGTGCCAGCAGCGCAGACCGGACTAGCGGGAGCCACGAGCAGTACTTC.

The V call is TRBV4-1, the J call TRBJ2-7; the D gene is possibly TRBD2 (6 bases). Trimming cost V 0 bases and J 3 bases, with 9 bases left between them. This CDR3 is 14 amino acids long. Germline assignment: CDR1 MGHRA and CDR2 YSYEKL. CDR3 in amino acids: CASSQEGGVYEQYF. In DNA, the CDR3 is TGCGCCAGCAGCCAAGAGGGGGGAGTCTACGAGCAGTACTTC.

The rearrangement links TRBV9 to TRBJ2-1, with 15 bases identical to TRBD2. Germline values: CDR1 SGDLS, CDR2 YYNGEE. Trimming at V came to 4 bases and at J to 7 bases, leaving 6 bases not matched to a gene. The CDR3 totals 16 residues. The CDR3: CASSIRTSGRENEQFF. CDR3 coding DNA: TGTGCCAGCAGCATTAGGACTAGCGGGAGGGAGAATGAGCAGTTCTTC.

V is TRBV4-1 and J is TRBJ2-5; D call uncertain. Germline values: CDR1 MGHRA, CDR2 YSYEKL. CDR3 size: 11 residues. V lost 3 bases to trimming and J lost 4 bases, with 3 bases between them. The CDR3 is CASSQRETQYF. For the CDR3, the DNA is TGCGCCAGCAGCCAGAGAGAGACCCAGTACTTC.

This chain joins TRBV28 and TRBJ2-7, with a weak D call TRBD2 (7 bases). V was clipped by 3 bases and J by 7 bases, with 13 bases between them. From germline, CDR1 is MDHEN and CDR2 SYDVKM. The CDR3 length is 13 residues. Written as DNA, the CDR3 is TGTGCCAGCAGTTTTACGGGGGGCGGAGAGCAGTACTTC. It specifies CASSFTGGGEQYF.

J is TRBJ2-1 and V is TRBV6-5; possibly TRBD2 for D (5 bases). This CDR3 has 15 residues. V was pared by 2 bases and J by 6 bases, with 14 bases between. Germline CDR1 is MNHEY and CDR2 is SVGAGI. This chain's CDR3 is CASSYVVGRANEQFF. As DNA, the CDR3 is TGTGCCAGCAGTTACGTGGTGGGGAGAGCCAATGAGCAGTTCTTC.

J is TRBJ2-1 and V is TRBV27, with 7 bases lining up with TRBD2. The V gene's germline CDR1 is MNHEY and CDR2 SMNVEV (reference sequence). The CDR3 totals 18 residues. V trimming: 7 bases; J trimming: 4 bases; junction bases outside the gene matches: 19. The CDR3 is CASIKNKGGGSVYNEQFF. The CDR3 nucleotides read TGTGCCAGCATTAAAAACAAAGGAGGCGGGAGTGTGTACAATGAGCAGTTCTTC.

The rearrangement joins TRBV7-9 to TRBJ2-5, with D perhaps TRBD1 (6 bases). The CDR3 is 14 residues long. The germline CDR1 and CDR2 sequences are SEHNR and FQNEAQ (reference sequence). The V end was cut by 1 base, the J end by 4 bases, with 10 bases between. CDR3 amino acids: CASSLGTGSETQYF. The CDR3 DNA reads TGTGCCAGCAGCTTAGGTACAGGGTCAGAGACCCAGTACTTC. Full variable domain (outside the CDR3, taken from reference TRBV7-9 and TRBJ2-5): DTGVSQNPRHKITKRGQNVTFRCDPISEHNRLYWYRQTLGQGPEFLTYFQNEAQLEKSRLLSDRFSAERPKGSFSTLEIQRTEQGDSAMYLCASSLGTGSETQYFGPGTRLLVL.

This chain links TRBV11-2 with TRBJ2-3, with D perhaps TRBD2 (5 bases). Trimming stripped 5 bases from V and 0 bases from J, with 12 bases between. The CDR3 runs 15 residues. Germline CDR1 and CDR2: SGHAT and FQNNGV. Here the CDR3 reads CASSPGLTSTDTQYF. In DNA, the CDR3 is TGTGCCAGCAGCCCAGGACTCACTAGCACAGATACGCAGTATTTT.

This clone has just one count. This chain links TRBV29-1 with TRBJ2-3, with D possibly TRBD2 on 7 matching bases. The CDR3 has 15 residues. The V gene's germline CDR1 is SQVTM and CDR2 ANQGSEA. Trimming stripped 8 bases from V and 6 bases from J, with 24 bases between. The CDR3 protein is CSSEDPGGLEDTQYF. The CDR3 coding sequence is TGCAGCTCGGAAGACCCGGGGGGCTTGGAGGATACGCAGTATTTT.

This chain connects TRBV27 to TRBJ1-5; D is possibly TRBD1 (6 bases). The CDR3 is 15 residues long. Trimming stripped 5 bases from V and 2 bases from J, with 13 bases between. CDR1 and CDR2 from the germline V gene are MNHEY and SMNVEV (reference sequence). CDR3: CASSTGTGGNQPQHF. CDR3 nucleotides: TGTGCCAGCAGTACAGGGACCGGGGGCAATCAGCCCCAGCATTTT.

This clone turned up a few times. This chain connects TRBV6-1 to TRBJ1-4; a weak D match, TRBD1 (5 bases). Germline V CDR1 and CDR2: MNHNS, SASEGT. The V gene lost 3 bases and the J gene lost 4 bases, with 12 bases spanning the gap. The CDR3 is made up of 15 amino acids. CDR3 in amino acids: CASSEAAGDNEKLFF. The CDR3 DNA is TGTGCCAGCAGTGAGGCCGCGGGGGATAATGAAAAACTGTTTTTT.

The rearrangement joins TRBV7-8 to TRBJ2-5, with a weak D call TRBD1 (5 bases). The CDR3 extends over 14 amino acids. Germline V gene lookup returns CDR1 SGHVS and CDR2 FQNEAQ. V lost 1 base to trimming and J lost 4 bases, with 10 bases between them. CDR3 in amino acids: CASSLVQVVETQYF. In DNA form, the CDR3 reads TGTGCCAGCAGCTTAGTACAGGTGGTAGAGACCCAGTACTTC.

In this sample, this clone turned up once. The chain couples TRBV7-2 to TRBJ1-2; no definite D call. The V end was cut by 5 bases, the J end by 3 bases, with 13 bases between. CDR1 and CDR2 from the germline V gene are SGHTA and FQGNSA. The CDR3 totals 14 residues. In DNA form, the CDR3 reads TGTGCCAGCAGCGGACTACAGTTGTACTATGGCTACACCTTC. Protein product: CASSGLQLYYGYTF.

J is TRBJ2-6 and V is TRBV6-6; D call uncertain. This CDR3 contains 14 residues. With 0 bases removed from V and 12 bases from J, the gap between germline ends came to 12 bases. CDR1 and CDR2 from the germline V gene are MNHNY and SVGAGI (reference sequence). CDR3 loop: CASSYSTLVGVLTF. CDR3 coding DNA: TGTGCCAGCAGTTACTCCACTTTAGTTGGCGTCCTGACTTTC.

The rearrangement joins TRBV12-5 to TRBJ1-1, with D hard to call. Looked up from germline, CDR1 is LGHNT and CDR2 is FRNRAP. This CDR3 comprises 11 residues. Between the trimmed V and J ends, which lost 0 bases and 7 bases, there was a span of 3 bases. CDR3 protein: CASGLVGEAFF. The CDR3 DNA reads as TGTGCTAGTGGTTTGGTCGGTGAAGCTTTCTTT.

The CDR3 sequence is CASSVTGGRDQPQHF. The CDR3 nucleotides read TGTGCCAGCAGTGTTACAGGGGGCAGAGATCAGCCCCAGCATTTT. V and J are TRBV6-1 and TRBJ1-5; 9 nucleotides match TRBD1. CDR1 is MNHNS and CDR2 is SASEGT in the germline V gene. The CDR3 contains 15 residues. V was clipped by 4 bases and J by 5 bases; unmatched bases: 6.

In this sample, this clone turned up once. This chain joins TRBV29-1 and TRBJ1-2, with TRBD1 matching 7 bases. V was clipped by 6 bases and J by 3 bases; unmatched bases: 7. The CDR3 is 13 residues long. Germline-derived CDR1 and CDR2 are SQVTM and ANQGSEA. As DNA, the CDR3 is TGCAGCGTCCAATCCGGGACAGACTATGGCTACACCTTC. Its translation: CSVQSGTDYGYTF.